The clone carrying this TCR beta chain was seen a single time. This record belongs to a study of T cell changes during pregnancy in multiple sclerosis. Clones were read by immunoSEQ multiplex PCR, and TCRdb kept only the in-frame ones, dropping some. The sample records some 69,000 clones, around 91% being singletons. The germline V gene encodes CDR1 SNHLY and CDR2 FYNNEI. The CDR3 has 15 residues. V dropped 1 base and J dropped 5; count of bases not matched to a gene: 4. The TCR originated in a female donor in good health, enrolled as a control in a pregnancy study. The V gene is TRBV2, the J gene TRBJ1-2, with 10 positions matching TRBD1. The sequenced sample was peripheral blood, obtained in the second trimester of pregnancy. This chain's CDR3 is CASSEETGGRYGYTF. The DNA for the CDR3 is TGTGCCAGCAGTGAAGAGACAGGGGGCAGATATGGCTACACCTTC.